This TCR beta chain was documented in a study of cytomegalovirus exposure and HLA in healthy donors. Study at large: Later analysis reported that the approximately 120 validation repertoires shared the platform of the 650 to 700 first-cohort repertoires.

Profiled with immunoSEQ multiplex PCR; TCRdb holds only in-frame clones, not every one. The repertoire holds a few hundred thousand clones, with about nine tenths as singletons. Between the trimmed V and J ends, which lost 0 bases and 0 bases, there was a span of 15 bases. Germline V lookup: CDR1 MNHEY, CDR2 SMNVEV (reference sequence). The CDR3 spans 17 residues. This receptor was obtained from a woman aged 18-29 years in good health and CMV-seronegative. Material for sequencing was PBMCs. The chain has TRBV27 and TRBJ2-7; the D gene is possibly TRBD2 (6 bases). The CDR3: CASSLSLLGTASYEQYF. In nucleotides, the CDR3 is TGTGCCAGCAGTTTATCTCTACTCGGGACTGCCTCCTACGAGCAGTACTTC.